A selection of T cell receptor beta chains follows, all from one sample in a study of T cells in Graves' hyperthyroidism and ophthalmopathy. TCRdb re-analysed the multiplex PCR reads in MiXCR, keeping a single row per CDR3 protein. Among 500,000 to 550,000 distinct CDR3 sequences listed, under 25% were seen once. Sequencing was done on a sample of blood. These TCRs come from a young man with Graves' hyperthyroidism. The CDR3 runs from the conserved cysteine through the conserved F or W. D genes are given only for firm matches. For some rows the clone size is stated as once, few or many, or as a class when expanded; others skip it.

len,abundance,d_gene,j_gene,v_gene,CDR3nt,CDR3aa
14,.,.,TRBJ2-5,TRBV15,TGTGCCACCAGCAGAGGGGGGGGCCGAGAGACCCAGTACTTC,CATSRGGGRETQYF
17,few,TRBD2,TRBJ2-6,TRBV4-1,TGCGCCAGCAGCTTCGGTCTAGCGGGGGACTCTACCAACGTCCTGACTTTC,CASSFGLAGDSTNVLTF
13,many,.,TRBJ1-1,TRBV27,TGTGCCAGCAGTTCCGGGGCCGGGGATGAAGCTTTCTTT,CASSSGAGDEAFF
13,many,.,TRBJ2-5,TRBV9,TGTGCCAGCAGCGACAGTGAACATGAGACCCAGTACTTC,CASSDSEHETQYF
12,many,.,TRBJ1-1,TRBV13,TGTGCCAGCAGCGCCCAGAGGGGATCAGCTTTCTTT,CASSAQRGSAFF
15,few,.,TRBJ1-1,TRBV3-1,TGTGCCAGCAGCCAAGTTAGAGTGGGGAACACTGAAGCTTTCTTT,CASSQVRVGNTEAFF
12,many,.,TRBJ1-1,TRBV6-5,TGTGCCAGCATCTGGGGGTACACTGAAGCTTTCTTT,CASIWGYTEAFF
14,.,TRBD1,TRBJ1-1,TRBV28,TGTGCCAGCAGAACAGGGGGCGGGGACACTGAAGCTTTCTTT,CASRTGGGDTEAFF
13,few,.,TRBJ1-2,TRBV12-3/TRBV12-4,TGTGCCAGCAGTTTTCGCAGTTACTATGGCTACACCTTC,CASSFRSYYGYTF
15,many,TRBD2,TRBJ2-7,TRBV5-6,TGTGCCAGCACCCCGTTAGCGGGGGGGAAGAACGAGCAGTACTTC,CASTPLAGGKNEQYF
13,many,.,TRBJ1-2,TRBV9,TGTGCCAGCAGCGTGGCAGTGGGATATGGCTACACCTTC,CASSVAVGYGYTF
15,few,.,TRBJ2-3,TRBV15,TGTGCCACCAGCAGAGATATGGCCGTCACAGATACGCAGTATTTT,CATSRDMAVTDTQYF
17,few,.,TRBJ2-2,TRBV5-1,TGCGCCAGCAGCTTGGGACCGACGTTCGCGAACACCGGGGAGCTGTTTTTT,CASSLGPTFANTGELFF
10,many,.,TRBJ2-7,TRBV6-1,TGTGCCACCGGTACCTACGAGCAGTACTTC,CATGTYEQYF
14,.,.,TRBJ2-2,TRBV2,TGTGCCAGCAGTGAAGCGCAAGGAGTCGGGGAGCTGTTTTTT,CASSEAQGVGELFF
17,many,.,TRBJ2-5,TRBV6-1,TGTGCCAGCAGCTCCCTGAGGGGCTGGATACTCGAAGAGACCCAGTACTTC,CASSSLRGWILEETQYF
15,many,.,TRBJ1-2,TRBV28,TGTGCCAGCAGTTTTGACGTGGGAGTTAACTATGGCTACACCTTC,CASSFDVGVNYGYTF
15,many,TRBD1,TRBJ1-2,TRBV18,TGTGCCAGCTCACCATTAGACAGGGGAACGGATGGCTACACCTTC,CASSPLDRGTDGYTF
21,.,TRBD1,TRBJ1-3,TRBV11-2,TGTGCCAGCAGCTTAGATCGCCGGGACAGGGGGCTATCGAGATCTGGAAACACCATATATTTT,CASSLDRRDRGLSRSGNTIYF
13,.,.,TRBJ2-5,TRBV7-9,TGTGCCAGCAGCCTCGAAATGAAAGAGACCCAGTACTTC,CASSLEMKETQYF
13,many,.,TRBJ1-1,TRBV20-1,TGCAGTGCTAGAGTAGGGACCCACACTGAAGCTTTCTTT,CSARVGTHTEAFF
13,.,.,TRBJ1-5,TRBV30,TGTGCCTGGAGCGACCATAGCAATCAGCCCCAGCATTTT,CAWSDHSNQPQHF
11,many,.,TRBJ1-1,TRBV2,TGTGCCGGGACACTAGCGGCTGAAGCTTTCTTT,CAGTLAAEAFF